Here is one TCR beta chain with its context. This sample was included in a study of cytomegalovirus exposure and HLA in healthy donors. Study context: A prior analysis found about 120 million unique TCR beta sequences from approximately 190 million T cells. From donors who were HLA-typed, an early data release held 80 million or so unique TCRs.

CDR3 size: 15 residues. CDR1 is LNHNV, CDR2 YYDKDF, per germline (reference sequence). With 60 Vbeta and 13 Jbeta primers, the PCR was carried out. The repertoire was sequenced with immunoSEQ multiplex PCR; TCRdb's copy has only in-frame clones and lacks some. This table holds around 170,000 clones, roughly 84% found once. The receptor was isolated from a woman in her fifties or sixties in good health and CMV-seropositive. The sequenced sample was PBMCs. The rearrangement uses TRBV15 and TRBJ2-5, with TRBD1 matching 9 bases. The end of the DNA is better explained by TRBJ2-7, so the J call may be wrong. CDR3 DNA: TGTGCCACCAGCAGAGGGGGACAGGGTGGAAACGAGCAGTACTTC. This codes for CATSRGGQGGNEQYF.